Listed below are T cell receptor beta chains from one sample, sequenced in a study of CD8 T cells in Susac syndrome. TCRdb ran MiXCR on the immunoSEQ multiplex PCR reads and lists one entry per CDR3 protein. This sample has 170,000 or so distinct CDR3 sequences, with around 96% found just once. The sample comprised CD8+ T cells from PBMCs. The receptors here all came from a human donor with multiple sclerosis. CDR3s include the opening cysteine and the closing phenylalanine or tryptophan. D genes are given only for firm matches. Not every row has a clone size; where given, it reads once, few, many or a size class.

>-|TRBJ2-1|-|TRBV7-9
CASSPPDYNEQFF
TGTGCCAGCAGCCCTCCTGACTACAATGAGCAGTTCTTC
>-|TRBJ2-7|TRBD2|TRBV3-1
CASSPGLAVLYEQYF
TGTGCCAGCAGCCCGGGACTAGCGGTCCTTTACGAGCAGTACTTC
>-|TRBJ1-2|TRBD1|TRBV12-3/TRBV12-4
CASSLTGGDYGYTF
TGTGCCAGCAGTTTAACAGGGGGCGACTATGGCTACACCTTC
>-|TRBJ1-2|-|TRBV27
CASSLSSSYFYGYTF
TGTGCCAGCAGTTTATCCTCGAGCTACTTCTATGGCTACACCTTC
>-|TRBJ2-1|-|TRBV11-2
CASSLGVQNRRYEQFF
TGTGCCAGCAGCTTAGGGGTCCAGAATAGGCGCTATGAGCAGTTCTTC
>-|TRBJ1-2|-|TRBV29-1
CSVEAYLGDGYGYTF
TGCAGCGTTGAGGCTTATTTGGGTGACGGCTATGGCTACACCTTC
>-|TRBJ1-2|-|TRBV16
CASSPESYSYGYTF
TGTGCCAGCAGCCCCGAATCTTACAGCTATGGCTACACCTTC
>-|TRBJ2-7|TRBD2|TRBV5-1
CASSLETSGPSYEQYF
TGCGCCAGCAGCTTGGAGACTAGCGGGCCGTCCTACGAGCAGTACTTC
>-|TRBJ1-2|TRBD1|TRBV27
CASSSTGTVNYGYTF
TGTGCCAGCAGTTCGACCGGGACAGTTAACTATGGCTACACCTTC
>once|TRBJ2-7|-|TRBV2
CASSETQNYEQYF
TGTGCCAGCAGTGAGACTCAGAACTACGAGCAGTACTTC
>-|TRBJ2-3|-|TRBV7-2
CASSLGRREDTQYF
TGTGCCAGCAGCTTAGGACGTCGGGAAGATACGCAGTATTTT
>-|TRBJ1-1|-|TRBV29-1
CSVRRAATEAFF
TGCAGCGTAAGGCGGGCGGCCACTGAAGCTTTCTTT
>-|TRBJ2-1|-|TRBV15
CATSRGLAQDNEQFF
TGTGCCACCAGCAGAGGGTTGGCCCAGGACAATGAGCAGTTCTTC
>-|TRBJ2-3|TRBD2|TRBV20-1
CSPGLAGTDTQYF
TGCAGTCCTGGACTAGCGGGGACAGATACGCAGTATTTT
>once|TRBJ1-2|TRBD1|TRBV20-1
CSARGGRQDYGYTF
TGCAGTGCCAGGGGGGGGCGTCAGGACTATGGCTACACCTTC
>-|TRBJ2-2|-|TRBV4-1
CASSHLDTRGGELFF
TGCGCCAGCAGCCATCTGGACACAAGAGGCGGGGAGCTGTTTTTT
>-|TRBJ2-2|-|TRBV27
CASSLRAGGLFF
TGTGCCAGCAGTTTAAGGGCTGGGGGGCTGTTTTTT
>-|TRBJ1-2|-|TRBV2
CASSEGNYGYTF
TGTGCCAGCAGTGAGGGGAACTATGGCTACACCTTC